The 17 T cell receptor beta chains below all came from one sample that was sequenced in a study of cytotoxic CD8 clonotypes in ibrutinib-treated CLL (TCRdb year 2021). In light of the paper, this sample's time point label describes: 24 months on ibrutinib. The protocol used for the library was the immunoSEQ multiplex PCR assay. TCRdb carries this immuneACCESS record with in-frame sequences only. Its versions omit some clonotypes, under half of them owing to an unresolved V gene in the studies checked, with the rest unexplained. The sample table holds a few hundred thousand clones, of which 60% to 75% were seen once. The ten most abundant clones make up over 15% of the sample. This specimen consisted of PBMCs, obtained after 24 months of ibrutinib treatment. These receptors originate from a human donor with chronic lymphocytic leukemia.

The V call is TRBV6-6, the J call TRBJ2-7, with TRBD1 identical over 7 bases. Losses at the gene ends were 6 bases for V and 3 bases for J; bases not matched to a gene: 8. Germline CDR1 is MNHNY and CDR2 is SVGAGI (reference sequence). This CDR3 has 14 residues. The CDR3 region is CASRNPGQLYEQYF. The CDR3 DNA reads TGTGCCAGCAGAAACCCGGGACAGCTCTACGAGCAGTACTTC.

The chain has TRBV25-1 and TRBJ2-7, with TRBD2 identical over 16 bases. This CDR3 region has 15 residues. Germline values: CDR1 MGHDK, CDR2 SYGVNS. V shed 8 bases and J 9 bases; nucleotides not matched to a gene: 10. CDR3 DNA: TGTGCCAGCCATATCCCGGGACTAGCGGGAGGGGCGCAGTACTTC. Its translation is CASHIPGLAGGAQYF.

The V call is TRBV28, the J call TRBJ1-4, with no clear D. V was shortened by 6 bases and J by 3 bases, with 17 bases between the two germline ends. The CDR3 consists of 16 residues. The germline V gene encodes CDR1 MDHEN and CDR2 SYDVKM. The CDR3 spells CASRPQSRGANEKLFF. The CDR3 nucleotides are TGTGCCAGCAGACCCCAATCACGTGGGGCTAATGAAAAACTGTTTTTT. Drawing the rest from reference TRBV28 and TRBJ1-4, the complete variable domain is DVKVTQSSRYLVKRTGEKVFLECVQDMDHENMFWYRQDPGLGLRLIYFSYDVKMKEKGDIPEGYSVSREKKERFSLILESASTNQTSMYLCASRPQSRGANEKLFFGSGTQLSVL.

The CDR3 DNA reads as TGTGCCAGCACCCCCGCAGGGGGGAACACTGAAGCTTTCTTT. It yields the protein CASTPAGGNTEAFF. The chain recombines TRBV7-6 with TRBJ1-1, with 7 bases that match TRBD1. CDR1 SGHVS and CDR2 FNYEAQ come from the germline V gene. CDR3 size: 14 residues. Trimming took 7 bases from V and 1 from J; bases not matched to a gene: 6. Combining the CDR3 with reference TRBV7-6 and TRBJ1-1 gives the whole variable domain GAGVSQSPRYKVTKRGQDVALRCDPISGHVSLYWYRQALGQGPEFLTYFNYEAQQDKSGLPNDRFSAERPEGSISTLTIQRTEQRDSAMYRCASTPAGGNTEAFFGQGTRLTVV.

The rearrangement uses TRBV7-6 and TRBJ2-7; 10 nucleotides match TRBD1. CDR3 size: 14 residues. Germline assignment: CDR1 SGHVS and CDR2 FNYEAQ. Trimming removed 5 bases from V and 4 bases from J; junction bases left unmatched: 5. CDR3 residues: CASSPRDRGYEQYF. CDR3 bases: TGTGCCAGCAGCCCCCGGGACAGGGGTTACGAGCAGTACTTC.

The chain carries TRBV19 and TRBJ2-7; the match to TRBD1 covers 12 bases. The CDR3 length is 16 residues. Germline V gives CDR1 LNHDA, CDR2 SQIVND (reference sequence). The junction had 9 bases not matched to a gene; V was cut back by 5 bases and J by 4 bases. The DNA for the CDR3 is TGTGCCAGTAGTGGTGGGACAGGGGGCGAAGATTACGAGCAGTACTTC. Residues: CASSGGTGGEDYEQYF.

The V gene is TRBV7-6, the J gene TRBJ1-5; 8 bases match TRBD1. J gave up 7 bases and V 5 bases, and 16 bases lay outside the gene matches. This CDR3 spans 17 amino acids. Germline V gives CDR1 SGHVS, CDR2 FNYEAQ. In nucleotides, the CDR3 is TGTGCCAGCAGCCACGGGGCGGACAGGGAGTTCAACCAGCCCCAGCATTTT. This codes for CASSHGADREFNQPQHF.

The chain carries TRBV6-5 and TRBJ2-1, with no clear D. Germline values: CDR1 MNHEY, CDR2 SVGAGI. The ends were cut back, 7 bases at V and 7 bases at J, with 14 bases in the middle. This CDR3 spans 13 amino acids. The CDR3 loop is CASIKLDRNEQFF. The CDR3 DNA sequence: TGTGCCAGCATCAAACTCGACCGAAATGAGCAGTTCTTC.

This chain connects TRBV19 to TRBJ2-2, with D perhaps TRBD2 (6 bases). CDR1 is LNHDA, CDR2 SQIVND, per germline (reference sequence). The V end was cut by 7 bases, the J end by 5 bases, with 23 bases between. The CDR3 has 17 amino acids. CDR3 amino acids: CASNGGVDGGKTGELFF. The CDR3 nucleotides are TGTGCCAGTAACGGGGGAGTGGACGGAGGAAAAACCGGGGAGCTGTTTTTT.

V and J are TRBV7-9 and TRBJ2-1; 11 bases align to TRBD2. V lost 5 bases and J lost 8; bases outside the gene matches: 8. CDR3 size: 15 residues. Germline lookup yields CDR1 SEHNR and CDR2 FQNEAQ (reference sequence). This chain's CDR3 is CASSLSGRALYEQFF. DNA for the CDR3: TGTGCCAGCAGCCTTAGCGGGAGGGCCTTATATGAGCAGTTCTTC.

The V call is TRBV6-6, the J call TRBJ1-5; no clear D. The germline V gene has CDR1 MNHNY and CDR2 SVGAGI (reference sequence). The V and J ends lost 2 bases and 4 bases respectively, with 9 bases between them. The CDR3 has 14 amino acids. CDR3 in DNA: TGTGCCAGCAGTTACCCAACAGCGAATCAGCCCCAGCATTTT. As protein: CASSYPTANQPQHF.

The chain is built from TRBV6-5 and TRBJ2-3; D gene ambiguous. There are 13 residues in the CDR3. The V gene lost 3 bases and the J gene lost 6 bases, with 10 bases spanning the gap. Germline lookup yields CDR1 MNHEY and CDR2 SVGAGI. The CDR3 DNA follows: TGTGCCAGCAGTTATTACTCGTCGGATACGCAGTATTTT. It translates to CASSYYSSDTQYF.

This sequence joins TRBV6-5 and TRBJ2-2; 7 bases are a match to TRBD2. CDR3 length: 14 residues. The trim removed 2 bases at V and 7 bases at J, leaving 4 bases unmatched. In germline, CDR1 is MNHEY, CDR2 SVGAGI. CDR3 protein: CASSYLGGFGELFF. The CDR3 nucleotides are TGTGCCAGCAGTTACCTGGGAGGGTTCGGGGAGCTGTTTTTT.

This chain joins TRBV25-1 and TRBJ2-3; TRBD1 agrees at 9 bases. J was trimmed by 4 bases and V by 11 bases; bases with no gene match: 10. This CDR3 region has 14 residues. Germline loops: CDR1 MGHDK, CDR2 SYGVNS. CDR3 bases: TGTGCCGTCTCAGGGACAGGGTATCCAGATACGCAGTATTTT. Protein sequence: CAVSGTGYPDTQYF.

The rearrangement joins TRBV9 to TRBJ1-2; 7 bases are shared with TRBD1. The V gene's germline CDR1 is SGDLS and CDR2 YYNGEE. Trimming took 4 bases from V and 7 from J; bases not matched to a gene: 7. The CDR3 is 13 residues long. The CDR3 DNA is TGTGCCAGCAGCCCCCGGACAGGCGGTGGCTACACCTTC. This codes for CASSPRTGGGYTF.

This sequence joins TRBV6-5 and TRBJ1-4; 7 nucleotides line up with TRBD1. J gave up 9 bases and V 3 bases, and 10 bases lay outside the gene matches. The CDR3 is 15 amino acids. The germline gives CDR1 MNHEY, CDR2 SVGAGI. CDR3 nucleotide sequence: TGTGCCAGCAGTTATTCAACAGGGGCCGATAAAAAACTGTTTTTT. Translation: CASSYSTGADKKLFF.

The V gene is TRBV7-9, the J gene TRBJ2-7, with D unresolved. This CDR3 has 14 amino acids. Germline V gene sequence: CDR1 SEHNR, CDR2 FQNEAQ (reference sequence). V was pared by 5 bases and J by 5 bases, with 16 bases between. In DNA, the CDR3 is TGTGCCAGCAGCATTCGGACGGCCTTGGACGAGCAGTACTTC. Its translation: CASSIRTALDEQYF.